The next 29 T cell receptor beta chains were all read from a single sample in a study of blood T cells in healthy people across ages. Next came a second PCR, run for about 7 to 12 cycles, which used a sample-barcoded 5' primer along with a J-beta primer mix. TCRdb redid the calling of the 5' RACE reads with MiXCR, one entry per CDR3 protein. The table records 650,000 to 1,000,000 distinct CDR3 sequences, about half of them present only once. The sample consisted of blood. These TCRs come from a man aged 80 or over in good health.

This clonotype is a singleton in its sample. V usage is TRBV7-2 and J usage is TRBJ2-1, with D perhaps TRBD2 (6 bases). The germline V gene has CDR1 SGHTA and CDR2 FQGNSA. The germline V and J ends were trimmed by 2 bases and 5 bases, with 19 bases remaining between them. CDR3 length: 17 amino acids. CDR3 sequence: CASSLRSWEDRDNEQFF. Written as DNA, the CDR3 is TGTGCCAGCAGCTTAAGATCGTGGGAGGACCGGGACAATGAGCAGTTCTTC.

Only a few counts were recorded for this clonotype. V usage is TRBV27 and J usage is TRBJ2-5; 11 nucleotides line up with TRBD2. The CDR3 has 15 amino acids. Looked up from germline, CDR1 is MNHEY and CDR2 is SMNVEV (reference sequence). The junction had 8 bases not matched to a gene; V was cut back by 6 bases and J by 5 bases. The CDR3 region has the DNA TGTGCCAGCAGCCGGAGTCTAGCGGGAGGTGAGACCCAGTACTTC. Encoded protein: CASSRSLAGGETQYF.

This clonotype was picked up many times. This sequence joins TRBV4-3 and TRBJ2-6; D is undetermined. With 0 bases removed from V and 4 bases from J, the gap between germline ends came to 10 bases. Germline V lookup: CDR1 LGHNA, CDR2 YSLEER. This CDR3 comprises 16 residues. The CDR3 here is CASSQDVRTGANVLTF. CDR3 coding DNA: TGCGCCAGCAGCCAAGATGTCCGTACCGGGGCCAACGTCCTGACTTTC.

The rearrangement links TRBV7-2 to TRBJ1-5; D uncertain. Germline lookup yields CDR1 SGHTA and CDR2 FQGNSA. The CDR3 sequence is 12 residues long. Between the trimmed V and J ends, which lost 5 bases and 9 bases, there was a span of 11 bases. In nucleotides, the CDR3 is TGTGCCAGCAGCAGCCCGAATGGGCCCCAGCATTTT. This translates into CASSSPNGPQHF.

The chain employs TRBV2 and TRBJ2-5; D remains ambiguous. The J call is in doubt because the DNA end fits TRBJ2-7 better. CDR3 length: 13 residues. Germline-derived CDR1 and CDR2 are SNHLY and FYNNEI. Here the CDR3 reads CASSWSDTYEQYF. CDR3 nucleotides: TGTGCCAGCAGTTGGTCCGACACCTACGAGCAGTACTTC.

The V and J genes are TRBV2 and TRBJ2-4; 7 bases line up with TRBD2. The J call may be wrong; the DNA end is better matched by TRBJ2-7. Germline lookup yields CDR1 SNHLY and CDR2 FYNNEI. The CDR3 spans 13 residues. The CDR3 loop reads CASSEGSGYEQYF. The CDR3 bases are TGTGCCAGCAGTGAAGGTAGCGGGTACGAGCAGTACTTC.

On this clonotype itself: A read error may produce the germline difference seen at one junction end. The CDR3: CASSPGMANSPLHF. The CDR3 DNA reads TGTGCCAGCAGCCCGGGGATGGCGAATTCGCCCCTCCACTTT. The chain carries TRBV7-2 and TRBJ1-6; D unclear. The CDR3 spans 14 residues. CDR1 and CDR2 from the germline V gene are SGHTA and FQGNSA.

Here the CDR3 DNA reads TGCAGCGTTATGTCGACAGGATACACCGGGGAGCTGTTTTTT. Its translation is CSVMSTGYTGELFF. The genes are TRBV29-1 and TRBJ2-2; D may be TRBD1 (6 bases). The CDR3 totals 14 residues. Germline values: CDR1 SQVTM, CDR2 ANQGSEA. The V gene lost 5 bases and the J gene lost 3 bases, with 13 bases spanning the gap.

The rearrangement links TRBV3-1 to TRBJ2-3, with TRBD1 matching over 11 bases. The V gene's germline CDR1 is LGHDT and CDR2 YNNKEL (reference sequence). The CDR3 totals 17 residues. V was clipped by 3 bases and J by 5 bases; unmatched bases: 10. The CDR3 nucleotides read TGTGCCAGCAGCCAGCGGACTGGAGGGACAGGGGGAGATACGCAGTATTTT. Translated, it gives CASSQRTGGTGGDTQYF.

This clonotype was counted once. CDR3 nucleotide sequence: TGCGCCAGCAGCCGCCTAACAGGGGGCTCCTGGGATGAGCAGTTCTTC. This translates into CASSRLTGGSWDEQFF. The chain joins TRBV4-3 to TRBJ2-1; 9 positions match TRBD1. The ends lost 4 bases at V and 8 bases at J; junction bases unmatched: 12. Germline CDR1 and CDR2: LGHNA and YSLEER. CDR3 length: 16 residues.

This clonotype has a count of ten or more. The V call is TRBV20-1, the J call TRBJ2-3; 7 bases line up with TRBD2. In germline, CDR1 is DFQATT, CDR2 SNEGSKA (reference sequence). The V segment lost 6 bases and the J segment 6 bases; nucleotides outside the gene matches: 6. The CDR3 is made up of 12 amino acids. CDR3 nucleotide sequence: TGCAGTGCGCGGAGTAGCGGGGATACGCAGTATTTT. Amino acid sequence: CSARSSGDTQYF.

This clonotype was counted between two and nine times. The chain combines TRBV7-2 with TRBJ2-7, with 8 nucleotides matching TRBD2. The V segment lost 2 bases and the J segment 6 bases; nucleotides outside the gene matches: 15. CDR1 and CDR2 (germline): SGHTA, FQGNSA. This CDR3 has 17 amino acids. The CDR3 sequence: CASSLSGSGSWVGEQYF. CDR3 coding DNA: TGTGCCAGCAGCTTAAGCGGGAGCGGGAGTTGGGTAGGCGAGCAGTACTTC.

The chain employs TRBV9 and TRBJ2-3; 7 bases are a match to TRBD2. With 0 bases clipped from V and 9 bases from J, the junction kept 10 bases outside the gene matches. Germline CDR1 reads SGDLS; CDR2 reads YYNGEE. The CDR3 has 15 amino acids. For the CDR3, the DNA is TGTGCCAGCAGCGTAGCGGCGGGAGCGAAAGAGACGCAGTATTTT. Residues: CASSVAAGAKETQYF.

The genes are TRBV5-8 and TRBJ2-7, with D unresolved. The CDR3 has 12 residues. Germline CDR1 reads SGHTS; CDR2 reads YDEGEE. The V and J ends lost 4 bases and 3 bases respectively, with 8 bases between them. The CDR3 protein is CASSPYNYEQYF. CDR3 nucleotides: TGTGCCAGCAGCCCCTACAACTACGAGCAGTACTTC. Combining the CDR3 with reference TRBV5-8 and TRBJ2-7 gives the whole variable domain EAGVTQSPTHLIKTRGQQATLRCSPISGHTSVYWYQQALGLGLQFLLWYDEGEERNRGNFPPRFSGRQFPNYSSELNVNALELEDSALYLCASSPYNYEQYFGPGTRLTVT.

V gene TRBV5-1 combines with J gene TRBJ2-1; tentatively, D is TRBD2 (5 bases). The CDR3 is made up of 12 amino acids. CDR1 and CDR2 (germline): SGHRS, YFSETQ. The ends were cut back, 4 bases at V and 8 bases at J, with 10 bases in the middle. DNA for the CDR3: TGCGCCAGCAGCCGGGCGGGCGATGAGCAGTTCTTC. It translates to CASSRAGDEQFF. The variable domain in full, completed from reference TRBV5-1 and TRBJ2-1, reads KAGVTQTPRYLIKTRGQQVTLSCSPISGHRSVSWYQQTPGQGLQFLFEYFSETQRNKGNFPGRFSGRQFSNSRSEMNVSTLELGDSALYLCASSRAGDEQFFGPGTRLTVL.

The chain links TRBV7-9 to TRBJ1-6; D is unclear. This CDR3 is built from 13 residues. V lost 4 bases and J lost 17, with 18 bases in between. Germline-derived CDR1 and CDR2 are SEHNR and FQNEAQ (reference sequence). The CDR3 DNA reads as TGTGCCAGCAGCTCGTCATACTTATCGCAGTTCCACTTT. Its protein product is CASSSSYLSQFHF.

This clonotype has just a few counts. This chain uses TRBV4-1 with TRBJ2-2, with 7 bases matching TRBD1. CDR1 is MGHRA, CDR2 YSYEKL, per germline. Unmatched junction bases numbered 18, after V lost 1 base and J lost 7 bases. This CDR3 spans 19 amino acids. In nucleotides, the CDR3 is TGCGCCAGCAGCCAAGCGAGAAGGGGGCGATTGAGGGCGAGCGGGGAGCTGTTTTTT. This gives the protein CASSQARRGRLRASGELFF.

With regard to this clonotype: Relative to the germline gene, one junction end is altered; a read error may explain this. The V call is TRBV29-1, the J call TRBJ1-1; D remains ambiguous. The CDR3 contains 10 residues. Germline values: CDR1 SQVTM, CDR2 ANQGSEA. CDR3 DNA sequence: TGCAGCGTGGAAGTCACTGAAGCTTTCTTT. Protein: CSVEVTEAFF.

J is TRBJ2-1 and V is TRBV20-1; 11 bases are shared with TRBD1. The CDR3 has 16 amino acids. CDR1 DFQATT and CDR2 SNEGSKA come from the germline V gene (reference sequence). The trim removed 4 bases at V and 6 bases at J, leaving 11 bases unmatched. The CDR3 region has the DNA TGCAGTGCTACTAGTCCCGGTGGGACAGGGGGCAATGAGCAGTTCTTC. Protein product: CSATSPGGTGGNEQFF.

A note on this clonotype: A read error may be the cause here, since a much bigger clone is one base away. This chain links TRBV7-2 with TRBJ2-7, with a weak D call TRBD2 (5 bases). Trimming stripped 1 base from V and 0 bases from J, with 13 bases between. Germline values: CDR1 SGHTA, CDR2 FQGNSA. The CDR3 consists of 16 residues. The CDR3 DNA follows: TGTGCCAGCAGCTTAGGGAAGTGGGAGAACTCCTACGAGCAGTACTTC. The encoded protein is CASSLGKWENSYEQYF.

The J gene is TRBJ2-5, the V gene TRBV11-2; TRBD2 agrees at 11 bases. CDR3 length: 16 amino acids. V lost 4 bases, J lost 6 bases, and 10 bases stayed unmatched. Germline V CDR1 and CDR2: SGHAT, FQNNGV. The CDR3 sequence: CASSSNSGGGMKTQYF. As DNA, the CDR3 is TGTGCCAGCAGCTCAAATAGCGGGGGGGGTATGAAGACCCAGTACTTC. Together with reference TRBV11-2 and TRBJ2-5, the CDR3 gives the full variable domain: EAGVAQSPRYKIIEKRQSVAFWCNPISGHATLYWYQQILGQGPKLLIQFQNNGVVDDSQLPKDRFSAERLKGVDSTLKIQPAKLEDSAVYLCASSSNSGGGMKTQYFGPGTRLLVL.

This rearrangement joins TRBV5-1 to TRBJ2-5; D not resolved. The closer fit of TRBJ2-7 to the DNA end suggests the J call may be wrong. Germline-derived CDR1 and CDR2 are SGHRS and YFSETQ. The length of the CDR3 is 13 residues. The CDR3 region is CASSPQTDYEQYF. In DNA, the CDR3 is TGCGCCAGCAGCCCCCAAACAGACTACGAGCAGTACTTC.

This clonotype appeared a few times. The rearrangement links TRBV6-2 or TRBV6-3 to TRBJ1-6; D is perhaps TRBD1 (6 bases). The germline V and J ends were trimmed by 7 bases and 6 bases, with 7 bases remaining between them. Germline CDR1 and CDR2: MNHEY and SVGEGT. The CDR3 covers 12 residues. The CDR3 is CASKQGNSPLHF. In nucleotides, the CDR3 is TGTGCCAGCAAACAGGGTAATTCACCCCTCCACTTT.

Comments on this clonotype: A junction boundary mismatches the germline segment, possibly from a read error. V usage is TRBV5-6 and J usage is TRBJ2-7; D not resolved. This CDR3 contains 13 residues. The germline V gene has CDR1 SGHDT and CDR2 YYEEEE. The CDR3 nucleotides read TGTGCCAGCAGCGTGGTAGGTTCCTACGAGCGGTACTTC. Amino acid sequence: CASSVVGSYERYF.

The DNA of the CDR3 is TGTGCCAGCAGCTTGGGAGTATCTGCGGCTTATAATTCACCCCTCCACTTT. It codes for CASSLGVSAAYNSPLHF. The chain joins TRBV7-2 to TRBJ1-6; D remains ambiguous. Germline loops: CDR1 SGHTA, CDR2 FQGNSA. CDR3 length equals 17 residues. V was pared by 3 bases and J by 4 bases, with 16 bases between.

The rearrangement uses TRBV6-1 and TRBJ1-3; 7 bases align to TRBD1. The germline V gene has CDR1 MNHNS and CDR2 SASEGT. The CDR3 loop spans 14 amino acids. V gave up 8 bases and J gave up 8 bases; unmatched junction bases: 12. The CDR3 DNA follows: TGTGCCAGCGGTCGGGACAGATTTTCCCACACCATATATTTT. Translating it yields CASGRDRFSHTIYF.

V is TRBV3-1 and J is TRBJ2-5; 15 bases map to TRBD2. Germline CDR1 reads LGHDT; CDR2 reads YNNKEL (reference sequence). V lost 0 bases and J lost 2; bases outside the gene matches: 13. This CDR3 is built from 21 residues. CDR3 nucleotide sequence: TGTGCCAGCAGCCAAGATGGGGCTGGACTAGCGGGAGGGCCTACTCAAGAGACCCAGTACTTC. It specifies CASSQDGAGLAGGPTQETQYF.

As concerns this clonotype: At one end the junction does not follow the germline gene, possibly because of a read error. The V gene is TRBV27, the J gene TRBJ2-1, with 8 bases fitting TRBD2. The germline V gene has CDR1 MNHEY and CDR2 SMNVEV (reference sequence). The CDR3 covers 16 residues. The CDR3 DNA reads as TGTGCCGGCAGTTCCCCGGCGGGAGGCTCTTACAATGAGCAGTTCTTC. Translated: CAGSSPAGGSYNEQFF.

This clonotype was recorded only once. The chain employs TRBV20-1 and TRBJ2-5; no clear D gene. From germline, CDR1 is DFQATT and CDR2 SNEGSKA (reference sequence). The CDR3 sequence is 12 residues long. The V and J ends lost 3 bases and 2 bases respectively, with 7 bases between them. The CDR3 sequence is CSAREVQETQYF. CDR3 bases: TGCAGTGCTAGGGAAGTTCAAGAGACCCAGTACTTC.